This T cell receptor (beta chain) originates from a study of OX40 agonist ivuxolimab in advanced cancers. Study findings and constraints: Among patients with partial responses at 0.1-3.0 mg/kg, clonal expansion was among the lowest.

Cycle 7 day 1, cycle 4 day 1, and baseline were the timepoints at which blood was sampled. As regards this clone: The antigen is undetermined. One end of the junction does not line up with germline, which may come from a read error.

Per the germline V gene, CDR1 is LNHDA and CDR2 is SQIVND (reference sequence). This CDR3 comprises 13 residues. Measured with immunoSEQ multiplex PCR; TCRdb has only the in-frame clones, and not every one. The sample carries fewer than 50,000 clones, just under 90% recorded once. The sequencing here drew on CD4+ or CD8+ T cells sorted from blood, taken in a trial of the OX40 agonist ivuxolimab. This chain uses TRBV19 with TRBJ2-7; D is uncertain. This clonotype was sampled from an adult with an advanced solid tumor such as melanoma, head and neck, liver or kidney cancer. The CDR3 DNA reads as TGTGCCAGTAGTTTAGACGGGTCCTACGAGCAGTACTTC. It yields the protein CASSLDGSYEQYF. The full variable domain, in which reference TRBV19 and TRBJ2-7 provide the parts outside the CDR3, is DGGITQSPKYLFRKEGQNVTLSCEQNLNHDAMYWYRQDPGQGLRLIYYSQIVNDFQKGDIAEGYSVSREKKESFPLTVTSAQKNPTAFYLCASSLDGSYEQYFGPGTRLTVT.